This T cell receptor (beta chain) was sequenced in a study of blood T cell repertoires in COVID-19. Produced via immunoSEQ multiplex PCR; TCRdb's table is partial and in-frame only. The sample records over 200,000 clones, 70% to 90% being singletons. Trimming removed 8 bases at V and 8 bases at J, with 16 bases between. The CDR3 extends over 14 amino acids. Germline V gene sequence: CDR1 MNHEY, CDR2 SVGAGI. This clonotype was obtained from a woman in her 30s who had been exposed to COVID-19. Sequencing was carried out using PBMCs or T cells enriched from blood (not recorded which). V gene TRBV6-5 combines with J gene TRBJ1-6; D is perhaps TRBD1 (6 bases). The CDR3 loop is CASGGDTPYSPLHF. CDR3 sequence (DNA): TGTGCCAGCGGGGGGGACACTCCCTATTCACCCCTCCACTTT.